This T cell receptor (beta chain) was sequenced during a study of CD8 T cells in Susac syndrome. RNA in amounts of roughly 0.5 to 1 ug was reverse transcribed with random hexamers. Multiplex PCR with immunoSEQ amplified the TCR beta CDR3 across 54 Vbeta and 13 Jbeta. TCRdb reprocessed the immunoSEQ multiplex PCR reads via MiXCR and lists one record per CDR3 protein. Of some 180,000 distinct CDR3 sequences in the sample, just under 95% were seen once. The CDR3 extends over 16 amino acids. Germline trimming cut 0 bases from V and 3 bases from J; bases unmatched to any gene: 6. Germline lookup yields CDR1 LGHDT and CDR2 YNNKEL (reference sequence). Sequencing of TCR beta covered CD8+ and CD4+ T cells obtained from blood. The healthy controls were matched to patients by age and sex. Negative isolation yielded CD8+ and CD4+ T cells; FACS enriched TEMRA cells.

V usage is TRBV3-1 and J usage is TRBJ2-7; TRBD2 matches 9 bases. The clonotype comes from a human donor in good health. Sequences were obtained from CD4+ T cells from PBMCs. The CDR3 reads CASSQDLASGVYEQYF. CDR3 nucleotide sequence: TGTGCCAGCAGCCAAGATCTGGCTAGCGGGGTCTACGAGCAGTACTTC.